This T cell receptor beta chain was recorded in a study of CXCR3-negative and CXCR3-positive naive CD8 T cells. Study-wide points: CXCR3-positive naive cells carried more hydrophobic TRB CDR3s than CXCR3-negative ones.

The germline CDR1 and CDR2 sequences are GTSNPN and SVGIG (reference sequence). This CDR3 region has 14 residues. Remarks on this clonotype: Its antigen is as yet unknown.

Researchers prepared the TRB cDNA libraries using 5' RACE with UMI labels. TCRdb re-called the 5' RACE reads and gives one entry per CDR3 protein, without DNA. The repertoire table contains 150,000 or so distinct CDR3 sequences. This TCR was recovered from a human donor in good health. Some clones in this sample may be carry-over from other donors' samples. Sequenced: naive CXCR3+ CD8+ T cells from blood. Specified subset: CD45RO-CCR7+CD27+CD95- naive CD8+ T cells expressing CXCR3 (TNR3+). V is TRBV30 and J is TRBJ2-1. Here the CDR3 reads CAWSPIPNPNEQFF.